Below, one T cell receptor (beta chain) is given with its context. This clone showed up many times. What antigen it recognizes has not been identified. Base qualities are not recorded, but no much larger clone differs from it by a single base. This sample was taken from a study of metastatic and nonmetastatic thyroid tumors (dated by TCRdb to 2020 to 2021). About the investigation overall: For patients with malignant and with benign thyroid disease, the researchers compared repertoires between peripheral blood samples and tumor or nodule tissue samples.

No patient had received any treatment before thyroid surgery. The study retrospectively analysed patient clinical samples collected from the early 2010s to the late 2010s using T-cell receptor beta sequencing. Overall results and qualifications from the work: TCR beta diversity was reported as significantly higher in malignant tumors than in benign nodules, in both blood and tumor samples.

Receptor libraries were prepared by PCR. Instrument on record: Illumina HiSeq 4000. High-throughput sequencing was used to profile the CDR3 region of the TCR beta-chain in every patient. The study's processing was this. CDR3 differences across clinicopathological groups were used to build a classifier for discriminating distant-metastatic papillary thyroid cancer patients. Repertoire diversity was assessed with the Shannon index, and tumor-blood repertoire similarity with the Morisita-Horn index. Using fastp trimming at Q25 and MiXCR clonotype assembly, TCRdb reanalyzed the public sequencing data and kept in-frame beta chains. The V and J calls here are based on TCRdb, not the publication. Within this sample are 30,000 to 45,000 clones, with less than 30% of them counted one time only. Under 13% of the sample rests with the top ten. The sample taken for sequencing was blood. The source of this sequence is a male donor with papillary thyroid cancer or a benign thyroid nodule (not recorded which). Some clones in this sample may be carry-over from other donors' samples.

Here is the DNA: TGTGCCAGCAGTTACTGGGACAGGGGATTGTCCGGGGAGCTGTTTTTT. It encodes CASSYWDRGLSGELFF. The chain uses TRBV6-5 and TRBJ2-2; the junction holds 10 bases that match TRBD1. V is pruned by 1 base and J by 6 bases, leaving 5 bases of the junction without a gene match. The CDR3 has 16 amino acids, counting the end cysteine and phenylalanine. Left in the record is the CDR3 DNA by itself, 48 bases read in frame from the first base. The germline V gene yields MNHEY for CDR1 and SVGAGI for CDR2.